This is a list of T cell receptor beta chains from one sample in a study of cytomegalovirus exposure and HLA in healthy donors. Assay used: immunoSEQ multiplex PCR; TCRdb lists only in-frame clones, some missing. Of about 110,000 clones in the sample, roughly 80% are singletons; the top ten hold 1.5% to 2%. Material: PBMCs. These receptors all stem from a man aged 50 or older in good health and CMV-seronegative. CDR3s leave out the opening cysteine and the closing phenylalanine or tryptophan.

v_call,cdr3_aa
TRBV6-5,ASSYSRGPEAF
TRBV10-3,AISELAGRGETQY
TRBV4-2,ASSPRQSATYEQY
TRBV2,ASTATSGAFTDTQY
TRBV10-3,AISESGGSGGSNTGELF
TRBV28,ASSLPVSYGYT
TRBV5-6,ASSFLLIPSGNSPLH
TRBV14,ASNIVSGAFETQY
TRBV6-6,ASSYTSYSNQPQH
TRBV18,ASSFGRGNTEAF
TRBV6-5,ASSPRDSQRPQY
TRBV6-4,ASSGQMNTEAF
TRBV5-1,ASSALLAGFDTDTQY
TRBV21-1,ASKDQGALY
TRBV15,ATRRGGTPYNEQF
TRBV19,ASSGTGAVGYGYT
TRBV6-6,ASSIPAGGVGEAF
TRBV19,ASSIGRTEAF
TRBV10-3,AISPSDRGSNQPQH
TRBV5-1,ASSLGLAVEQF
TRBV9,ASSDPIQGARTGELF
TRBV4-1,ASSQGQGTTYNEQF
TRBV29-1,SVQSGGGTDTQY
TRBV6-5,ASSRLTGQTYGYT
TRBV4-2,ASSQVGGASTDTQY
TRBV19,ASQNPTSGGDTQY
TRBV5-4,ASSSEQQNEKLF
TRBV21-1,ASSTPPDRGLLAEQF
TRBV4-1,ASSPSILGQGLWGSNQPQH
TRBV5-1,ASSVGLAGGPRYNEQF
TRBV27,ASSPGTSGGAYNEQF
TRBV30,AWKGSGGNEQY
TRBV6-5,ASSYSNLGGTQY
TRBV5-5,ASTTLGGRGETQY
TRBV5-1,ASSPITSRVGGETQY
TRBV6-1,ASSWDNGNSPLH
TRBV19,ASSPQAEATDTQY
TRBV5-1,ASSLAGGQPQH
TRBV7-9,SSSTQPGQVANEQF
TRBV6-6,ASSSGTVPYGYT
TRBV5-4,ASSLTSGGTYEQY
TRBV28,ASTLGGGEQF
TRBV7-8,ASSPPRLQATNEKLF
TRBV6-5,ASSYSTVRGTEAF
TRBV28,ASSPRGQVEAF
TRBV6-1,ASRAQLGPYEQY
TRBV2,ASRNRDPSGTEAF
TRBV6-5,ASTRGYGYT